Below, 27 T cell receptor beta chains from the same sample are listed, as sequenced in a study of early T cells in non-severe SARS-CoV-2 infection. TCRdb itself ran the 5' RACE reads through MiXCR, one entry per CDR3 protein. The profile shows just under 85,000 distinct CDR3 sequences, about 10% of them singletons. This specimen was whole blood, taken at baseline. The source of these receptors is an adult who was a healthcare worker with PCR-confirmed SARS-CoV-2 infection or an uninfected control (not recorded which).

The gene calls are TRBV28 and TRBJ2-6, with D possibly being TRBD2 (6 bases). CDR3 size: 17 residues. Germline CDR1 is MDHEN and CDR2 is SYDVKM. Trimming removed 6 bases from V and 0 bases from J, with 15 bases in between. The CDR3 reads CASSQAGQLSGANVLTF. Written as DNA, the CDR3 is TGTGCCAGCAGCCAAGCGGGCCAACTCTCTGGGGCCAACGTCCTGACTTTC. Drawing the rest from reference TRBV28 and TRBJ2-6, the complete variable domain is DVKVTQSSRYLVKRTGEKVFLECVQDMDHENMFWYRQDPGLGLRLIYFSYDVKMKEKGDIPEGYSVSREKKERFSLILESASTNQTSMYLCASSQAGQLSGANVLTFGAGSRLTVL.

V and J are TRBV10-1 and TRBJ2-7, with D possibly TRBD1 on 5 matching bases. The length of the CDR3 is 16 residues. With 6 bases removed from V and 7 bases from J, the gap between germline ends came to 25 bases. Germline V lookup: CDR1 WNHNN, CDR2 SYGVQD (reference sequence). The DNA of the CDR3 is TGCGCCAGCAGCCCAACGTGGGGCAGCTCTACTGGAGAGCAGTACTTC. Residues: CASSPTWGSSTGEQYF.

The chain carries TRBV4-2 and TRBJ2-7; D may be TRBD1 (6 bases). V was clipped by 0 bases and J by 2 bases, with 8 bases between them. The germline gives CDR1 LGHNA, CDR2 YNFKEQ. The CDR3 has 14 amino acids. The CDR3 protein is CASSQDHRAYEQYF. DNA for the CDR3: TGTGCCAGCAGCCAAGACCACAGGGCCTACGAGCAGTACTTC.

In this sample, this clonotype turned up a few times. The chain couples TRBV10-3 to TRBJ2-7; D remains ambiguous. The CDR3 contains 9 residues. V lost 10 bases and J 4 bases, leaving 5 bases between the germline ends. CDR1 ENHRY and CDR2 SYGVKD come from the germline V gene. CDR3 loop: CANKYEQYF. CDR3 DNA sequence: TGTGCCAACAAATACGAGCAGTACTTC.

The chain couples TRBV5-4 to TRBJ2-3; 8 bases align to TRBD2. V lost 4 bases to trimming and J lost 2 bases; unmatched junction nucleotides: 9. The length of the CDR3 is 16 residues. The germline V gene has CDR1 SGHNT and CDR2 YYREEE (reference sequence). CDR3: CASSRTGGGLTDTQYF. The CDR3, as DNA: TGTGCCAGCAGCCGCACGGGGGGGGGACTCACAGATACGCAGTATTTT.

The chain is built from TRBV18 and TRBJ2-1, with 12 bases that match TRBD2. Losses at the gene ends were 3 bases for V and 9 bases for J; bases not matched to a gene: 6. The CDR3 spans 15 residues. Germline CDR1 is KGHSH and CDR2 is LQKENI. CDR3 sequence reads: CASSPGLAGSREQFF. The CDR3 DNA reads TGTGCCAGCTCACCCGGACTAGCGGGATCGCGTGAGCAGTTCTTC.

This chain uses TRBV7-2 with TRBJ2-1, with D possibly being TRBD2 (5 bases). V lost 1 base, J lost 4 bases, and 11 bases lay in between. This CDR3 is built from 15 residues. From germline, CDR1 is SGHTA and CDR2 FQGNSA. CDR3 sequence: CASSLGSAIYNEQFF. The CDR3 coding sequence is TGTGCCAGCAGCTTAGGTAGCGCCATTTACAATGAGCAGTTCTTC.

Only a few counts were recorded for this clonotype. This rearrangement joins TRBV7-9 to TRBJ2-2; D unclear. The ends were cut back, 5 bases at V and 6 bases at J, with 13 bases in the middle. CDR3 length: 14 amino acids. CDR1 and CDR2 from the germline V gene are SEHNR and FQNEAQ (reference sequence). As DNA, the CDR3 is TGTGCCAGCAGCGCTGTCCATGGGGCCGGGGAGCTGTTTTTT. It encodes CASSAVHGAGELFF.

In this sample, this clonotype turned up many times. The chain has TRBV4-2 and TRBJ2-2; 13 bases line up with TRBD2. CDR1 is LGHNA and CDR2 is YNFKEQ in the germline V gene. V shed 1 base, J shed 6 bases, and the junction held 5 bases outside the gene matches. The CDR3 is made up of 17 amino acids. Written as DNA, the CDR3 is TGTGCCAGCAGCCAAGCCGGGACTAGCGGGAATTCCGGGGAGCTGTTTTTT. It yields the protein CASSQAGTSGNSGELFF.

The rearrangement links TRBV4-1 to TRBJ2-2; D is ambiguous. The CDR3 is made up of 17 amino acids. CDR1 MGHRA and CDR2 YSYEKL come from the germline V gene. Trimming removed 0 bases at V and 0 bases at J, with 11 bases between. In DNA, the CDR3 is TGCGCCAGCAGCCAAGATAGGTCAGGCGCGAACACCGGGGAGCTGTTTTTT. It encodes CASSQDRSGANTGELFF.

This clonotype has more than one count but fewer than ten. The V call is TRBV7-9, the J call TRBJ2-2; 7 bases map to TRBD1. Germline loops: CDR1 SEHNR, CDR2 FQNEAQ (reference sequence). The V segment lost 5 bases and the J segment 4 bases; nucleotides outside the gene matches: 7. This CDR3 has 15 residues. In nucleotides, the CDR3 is TGTGCCAGCAGCGGGGACAGCCCTACCACCGGGGAGCTGTTTTTT. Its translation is CASSGDSPTTGELFF.

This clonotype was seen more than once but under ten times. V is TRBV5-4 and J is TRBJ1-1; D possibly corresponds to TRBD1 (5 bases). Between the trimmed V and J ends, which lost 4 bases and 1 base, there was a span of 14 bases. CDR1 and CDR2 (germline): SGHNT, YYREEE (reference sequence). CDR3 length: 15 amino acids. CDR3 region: CASSLGVSPNTEAFF. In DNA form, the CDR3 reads TGTGCCAGCAGCCTGGGGGTTTCACCGAACACTGAAGCTTTCTTT.

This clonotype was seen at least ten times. The CDR3 here is CASSDMTSGYTGELFF. DNA for the CDR3: TGTGCCAGCAGCGATATGACTAGCGGGTACACCGGGGAGCTGTTTTTT. V is TRBV7-8 and J is TRBJ2-2; 10 nucleotides line up with TRBD2. Germline trimming cut 5 bases from V and 3 bases from J; bases unmatched to any gene: 6. The CDR3 consists of 16 residues. CDR1 SGHVS and CDR2 FQNEAQ come from the germline V gene. Looking up the rest from reference TRBV7-8 and TRBJ2-2 gives the full variable domain: GAGVSQSPRYKVAKRGQDVALRCDPISGHVSLFWYQQALGQGPEFLTYFQNEAQLDKSGLPSDRFFAERPEGSVSTLKIQRTQQEDSAVYLCASSDMTSGYTGELFFGEGSRLTVL.

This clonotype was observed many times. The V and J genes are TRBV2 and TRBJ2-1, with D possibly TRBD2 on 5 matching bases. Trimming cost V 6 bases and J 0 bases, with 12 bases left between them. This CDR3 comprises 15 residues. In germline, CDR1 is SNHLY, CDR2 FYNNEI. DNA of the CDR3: TGTGCCAGCAGAAGACTATTCGACTCCTACAATGAGCAGTTCTTC. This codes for CASRRLFDSYNEQFF.

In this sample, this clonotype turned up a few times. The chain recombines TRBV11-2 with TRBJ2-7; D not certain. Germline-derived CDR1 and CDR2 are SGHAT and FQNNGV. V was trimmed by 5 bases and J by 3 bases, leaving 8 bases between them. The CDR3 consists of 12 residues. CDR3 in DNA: TGTGCCAGCAGCATCTCAAGCTACGAGCAGTACTTC. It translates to CASSISSYEQYF.

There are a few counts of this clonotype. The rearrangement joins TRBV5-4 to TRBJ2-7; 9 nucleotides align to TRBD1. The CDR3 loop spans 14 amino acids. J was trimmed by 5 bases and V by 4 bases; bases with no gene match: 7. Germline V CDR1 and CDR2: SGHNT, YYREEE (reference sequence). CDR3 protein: CASSVGQGRDEQYF. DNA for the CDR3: TGTGCCAGCAGCGTGGGACAGGGAAGAGACGAGCAGTACTTC.

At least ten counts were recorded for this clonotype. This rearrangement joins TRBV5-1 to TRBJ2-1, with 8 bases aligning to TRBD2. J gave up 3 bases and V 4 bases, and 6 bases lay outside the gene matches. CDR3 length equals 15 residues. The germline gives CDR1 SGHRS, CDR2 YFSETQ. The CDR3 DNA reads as TGCGCCAGCAGCCTCGGACTAGCCGTCTACAATGAGCAGTTCTTC. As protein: CASSLGLAVYNEQFF.

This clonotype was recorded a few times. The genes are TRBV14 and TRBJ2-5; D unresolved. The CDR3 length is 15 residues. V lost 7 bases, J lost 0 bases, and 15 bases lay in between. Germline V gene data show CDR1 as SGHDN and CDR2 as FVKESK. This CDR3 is CASIIEELYQETQYF. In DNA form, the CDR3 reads TGTGCCAGCATCATCGAAGAACTGTACCAAGAGACCCAGTACTTC.

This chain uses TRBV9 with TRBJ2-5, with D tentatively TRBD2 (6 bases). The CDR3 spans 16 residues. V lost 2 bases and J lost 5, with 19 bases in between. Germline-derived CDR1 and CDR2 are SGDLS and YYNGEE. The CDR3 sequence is CASSVLSGGLGETQYF. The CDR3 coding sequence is TGTGCCAGCAGCGTCCTTAGCGGAGGGCTCGGGGAGACCCAGTACTTC.

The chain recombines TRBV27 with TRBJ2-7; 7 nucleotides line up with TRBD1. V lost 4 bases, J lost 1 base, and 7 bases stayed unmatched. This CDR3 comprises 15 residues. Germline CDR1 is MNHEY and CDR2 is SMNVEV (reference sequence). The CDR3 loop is CASSSTTGKSYEQYF. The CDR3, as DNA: TGTGCCAGCAGTTCCACGACAGGGAAATCCTACGAGCAGTACTTC.

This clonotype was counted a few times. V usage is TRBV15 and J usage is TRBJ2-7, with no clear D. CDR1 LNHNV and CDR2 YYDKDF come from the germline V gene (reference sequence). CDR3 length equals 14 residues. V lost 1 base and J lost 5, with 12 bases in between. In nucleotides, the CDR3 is TGTGCCACCAGCAGAGGTGTAGGAGTAAACGAGCAGTACTTC. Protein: CATSRGVGVNEQYF. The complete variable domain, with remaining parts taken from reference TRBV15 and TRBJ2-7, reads DAMVIQNPRYQVTQFGKPVTLSCSQTLNHNVMYWYQQKSSQAPKLLFHYYDKDFNNEADTPDNFQSRRPNTSFCFLDIRSPGLGDTAMYLCATSRGVGVNEQYFGPGTRLTVT.

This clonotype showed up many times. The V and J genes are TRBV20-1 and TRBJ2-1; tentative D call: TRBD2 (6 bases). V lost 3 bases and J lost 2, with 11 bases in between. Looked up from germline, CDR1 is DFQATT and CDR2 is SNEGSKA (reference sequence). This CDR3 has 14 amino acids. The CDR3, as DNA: TGCAGTGCTAGTTACGGGAGTGCCTACAATGAGCAGTTCTTC. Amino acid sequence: CSASYGSAYNEQFF.

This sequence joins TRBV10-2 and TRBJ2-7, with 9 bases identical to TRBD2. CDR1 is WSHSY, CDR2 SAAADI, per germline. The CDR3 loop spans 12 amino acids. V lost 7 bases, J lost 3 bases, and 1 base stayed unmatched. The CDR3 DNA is TGCGCCAGCAAGACTAGCGGCTACGAGCAGTACTTC. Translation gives CASKTSGYEQYF.

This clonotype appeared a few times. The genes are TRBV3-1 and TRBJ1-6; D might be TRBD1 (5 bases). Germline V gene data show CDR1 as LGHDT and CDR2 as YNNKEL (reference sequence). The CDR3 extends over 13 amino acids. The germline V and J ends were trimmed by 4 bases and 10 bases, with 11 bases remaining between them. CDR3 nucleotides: TGTGCCAGCAGCCGGGGGAGTGAATCACCCCTCCACTTT. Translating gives CASSRGSESPLHF.

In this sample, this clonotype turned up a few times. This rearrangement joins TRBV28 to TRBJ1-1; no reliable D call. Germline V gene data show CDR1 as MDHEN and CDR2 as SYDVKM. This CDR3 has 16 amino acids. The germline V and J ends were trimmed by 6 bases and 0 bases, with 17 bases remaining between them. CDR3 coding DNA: TGTGCCAGCAGCCTACCGCTTGGAACTTTGAACACTGAAGCTTTCTTT. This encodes CASSLPLGTLNTEAFF.

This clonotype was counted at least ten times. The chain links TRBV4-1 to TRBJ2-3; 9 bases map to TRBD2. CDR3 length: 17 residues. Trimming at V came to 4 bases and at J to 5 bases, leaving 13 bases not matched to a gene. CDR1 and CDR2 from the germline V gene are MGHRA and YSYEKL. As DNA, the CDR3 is TGCGCCAGCAGCCTGGCCGCCACTAGCGGGCTGGGAGATACGCAGTATTTT. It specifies CASSLAATSGLGDTQYF.

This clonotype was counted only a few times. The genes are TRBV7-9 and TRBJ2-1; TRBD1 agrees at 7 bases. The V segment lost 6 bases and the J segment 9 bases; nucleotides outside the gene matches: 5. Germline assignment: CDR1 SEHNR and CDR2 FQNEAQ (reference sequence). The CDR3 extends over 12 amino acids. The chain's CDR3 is CASRTGAVEQFF. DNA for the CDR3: TGTGCCAGCAGAACAGGGGCTGTTGAGCAGTTCTTC.